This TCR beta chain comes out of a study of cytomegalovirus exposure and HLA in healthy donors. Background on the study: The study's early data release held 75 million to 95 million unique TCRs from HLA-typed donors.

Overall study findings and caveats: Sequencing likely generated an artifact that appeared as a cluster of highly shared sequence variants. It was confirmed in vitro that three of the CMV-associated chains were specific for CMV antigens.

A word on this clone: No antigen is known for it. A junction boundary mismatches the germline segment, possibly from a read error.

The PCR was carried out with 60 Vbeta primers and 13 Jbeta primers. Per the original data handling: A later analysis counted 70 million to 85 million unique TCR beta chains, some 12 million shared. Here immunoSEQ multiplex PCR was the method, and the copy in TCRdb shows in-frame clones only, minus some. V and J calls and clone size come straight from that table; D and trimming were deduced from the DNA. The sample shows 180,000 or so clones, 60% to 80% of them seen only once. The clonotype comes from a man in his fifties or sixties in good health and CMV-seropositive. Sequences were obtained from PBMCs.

The CDR3 spells CSSSPTTGRNTGELFF. The DNA for the CDR3 is TGTTCCAGCAGCCCGACGACAGGGCGAAACACCGGGGAGCTGTTTTTT. This chain uses TRBV7-9 with TRBJ2-2; the match to TRBD1 covers 7 bases. Germline V gene lookup returns CDR1 SEHNR and CDR2 FQNEAQ (reference sequence). This CDR3 contains 16 residues.